These T cell receptor beta chains were read from a single sample in a study of regulatory T cells in long-lasting Graves disease. One entry per CDR3 protein results from TCRdb running MiXCR on the multiplex PCR reads. The sample includes 400,000 to 500,000 distinct CDR3 sequences, around 15% of them seen just once. The same sample was also used in a study of T cells in Graves' hyperthyroidism and ophthalmopathy.

The sequencing used peripheral blood mononuclear cells (PBMCs), collected at new diagnosis, from a patient treated with antithyroid drugs. The source is a woman younger than 35 with Graves disease. CDR3s include the opening cysteine and the closing phenylalanine or tryptophan. D genes are given only for firm matches. Rows give clone size only sometimes, using once, few, many, or a class for an expanded clone.

abundance | j_gene | d_gene | v_gene | CDR3aa | CDR3nt
few | TRBJ2-1 | - | TRBV19 | CASSKQGRVWRWIDEQFF | TGTGCCAGTAGCAAACAGGGTCGGGTTTGGAGGTGGATCGATGAGCAGTTCTTC
once | TRBJ2-2 | - | TRBV11-1 | CASRKNPGNTGELFF | TGTGCCAGCAGAAAGAACCCAGGGAACACCGGGGAGCTGTTTTTT
many | TRBJ2-1 | TRBD2 | TRBV12-3/TRBV12-4 | CASISPLAGAYNEQFF | TGTGCCAGCATATCTCCACTAGCGGGAGCCTACAATGAGCAGTTCTTC
- | TRBJ2-5 | TRBD2 | TRBV9 | CASSVGGRALQETQYF | TGTGCCAGCAGCGTAGGTGGGAGGGCCCTGCAAGAGACCCAGTACTTC
many | TRBJ1-4 | - | TRBV2 | CASRPDINEKLFF | TGTGCCAGCAGACCGGACATTAATGAAAAACTGTTTTTT
- | TRBJ2-7 | TRBD2 | TRBV20-1 | CSARDFASGTSPYEQYF | TGCAGTGCTAGAGATTTTGCTTCCGGGACTAGTCCCTACGAGCAGTACTTC
many | TRBJ2-1 | - | TRBV27 | CASPSGGGQGLYNEQFF | TGTGCCAGCCCTTCGGGGGGAGGACAGGGCCTTTACAATGAGCAGTTCTTC
- | TRBJ2-3 | - | TRBV11-2 | CASSLVRGGSSTDTQYF | TGTGCCAGCAGCTTAGTGAGAGGAGGCTCTAGCACAGATACGCAGTATTTT
many | TRBJ2-7 | TRBD1 | TRBV12-3/TRBV12-4 | CASSDRVRGEQYF | TGTGCCAGCAGCGACAGGGTTCGCGGCGAGCAGTACTTC
- | TRBJ1-5 | - | TRBV18 | CASSPGGQNQPQHF | TGTGCCAGCTCACCAGGAGGTCAGAATCAGCCCCAGCATTTT
- | TRBJ1-2 | TRBD1 | TRBV7-2 | CASRIAGGGDSGYTF | TGTGCCAGCAGGATAGCTGGAGGGGGCGATTCTGGCTACACCTTC
- | TRBJ1-6 | - | TRBV28 | CASRSSLGYSPLHF | TGTGCCAGCAGATCGTCTCTGGGATACTCACCCCTCCACTTT
many | TRBJ2-7 | TRBD2 | TRBV5-6 | CASSLLAGYGEQYF | TGTGCCAGCAGCTTGCTAGCGGGGTACGGGGAGCAGTACTTC
- | TRBJ2-3 | TRBD2 | TRBV7-6 | CASSLGGRAGVDTQYF | TGTGCCAGCAGCTTGGGCGGGAGGGCCGGGGTAGATACGCAGTATTTT
many | TRBJ2-7 | TRBD1 | TRBV6-1 | CASSTPGQGGEQYF | TGTGCCAGCAGTACCCCGGGACAGGGGGGTGAGCAGTACTTC
many | TRBJ2-3 | - | TRBV2 | CASRLHSGDTQYF | TGTGCCAGCAGGCTTCACTCAGGGGATACGCAGTATTTT
many | TRBJ2-7 | TRBD1 | TRBV28 | CASSQSGQLLYEQYF | TGTGCCAGCAGCCAATCGGGACAGCTCCTCTACGAGCAGTACTTC
many | TRBJ2-1 | TRBD1 | TRBV11-2 | CASSSRQGRYNEQFF | TGTGCCAGCAGCTCGAGACAGGGCCGCTACAATGAGCAGTTCTTC
many | TRBJ2-1 | - | TRBV20-1 | CSAGGSSSYNEQFF | TGCAGTGCTGGAGGGAGTAGCTCCTACAATGAGCAGTTCTTC
once | TRBJ1-4 | TRBD1 | TRBV7-9 | CASSEGTATNEKLFF | TGTGCCAGCAGTGAAGGGACAGCAACTAATGAAAAACTGTTTTTT
- | TRBJ2-7 | TRBD1 | TRBV20-1 | CSARFRQGSPFEQYF | TGCAGTGCTAGATTCCGACAGGGGAGTCCTTTCGAGCAGTACTTC
- | TRBJ2-7 | - | TRBV5-8 | CASRVGSSYEQYF | TGTGCCAGCAGAGTGGGGAGCTCCTACGAGCAGTACTTC
many | TRBJ2-5 | TRBD2 | TRBV28 | CASSWGGVGQETQYF | TGTGCCAGCAGTTGGGGGGGAGTTGGGCAAGAGACCCAGTACTTC
many | TRBJ2-1 | - | TRBV11-2 | CASSREWQTSWDYNEQFF | TGTGCCAGCAGCCGGGAATGGCAAACTAGTTGGGATTACAATGAGCAGTTCTTC
- | TRBJ2-3 | TRBD2 | TRBV12-5 | CASGLGTGTSGKSTDTQYF | TGTGCTAGTGGTTTGGGTACCGGGACTAGCGGGAAAAGCACAGATACGCAGTATTTT
many | TRBJ1-1 | - | TRBV20-1 | CSARRAGTVDTEAFF | TGCAGTGCTAGGAGGGCAGGGACGGTAGACACTGAAGCTTTCTTT
- | TRBJ1-3 | TRBD1 | TRBV11-2 | CASSPGQGNTIYF | TGTGCCAGCAGTCCGGGACAGGGAAACACCATATATTTT
many | TRBJ2-4 | - | TRBV7-2 | CASSLGAGRNIQYF | TGTGCCAGCAGCTTAGGGGCAGGGAGAAACATTCAGTACTTC
many | TRBJ1-5 | - | TRBV3-1 | CASSQQGLNQPQHF | TGTGCCAGCAGCCAGCAGGGACTCAATCAGCCCCAGCATTTT
few | TRBJ2-1 | - | TRBV6-2/TRBV6-3 | CASSSQGTSSYNEQFF | TGTGCCAGCAGTTCACAGGGGACTAGCTCCTACAATGAGCAGTTCTTC
many | TRBJ1-5 | - | TRBV7-9 | CASSSGLGNQPQHF | TGTGCCAGCAGTTCGGGTTTGGGCAATCAGCCCCAGCATTTT
many | TRBJ2-1 | - | TRBV30 | CAWSVGVYEQFF | TGTGCCTGGAGTGTAGGGGTCTATGAGCAGTTCTTC
many | TRBJ1-5 | TRBD1 | TRBV28 | CASSLVGTGLGQPQHF | TGTGCCAGCAGTTTAGTCGGGACAGGGTTGGGTCAGCCCCAGCATTTT
many | TRBJ2-3 | - | TRBV6-5 | CASSYSRGFDTQYF | TGTGCCAGCAGTTACTCGAGGGGGTTCGATACGCAGTATTTT
many | TRBJ2-7 | TRBD1 | TRBV6-1 | CASRAGTEYEQYF | TGTGCCAGCAGGGCCGGGACAGAATACGAGCAGTACTTC
- | TRBJ2-3 | TRBD2 | TRBV4-1 | CASSQEGRETDTQYF | TGTGCCAGCAGCCAAGAGGGGCGGGAGACAGATACGCAGTATTTT
- | TRBJ2-7 | - | TRBV5-1 | CASSWENEQYF | TGCGCCAGCAGCTGGGAGAACGAGCAGTACTTC
few | TRBJ2-3 | - | TRBV27 | CASSLRQVGTGTDTQYF | TGTGCCAGCAGTTTACGTCAGGTCGGGACGGGCACAGATACGCAGTATTTT
- | TRBJ1-2 | TRBD1 | TRBV25-1 | CASSGGTGVDYGYTF | TGTGCCAGCAGTGGGGGGACAGGGGTGGACTATGGCTACACCTTC
many | TRBJ1-1 | - | TRBV28 | CASRTTGVNTEAFF | TGTGCCAGCAGGACGACAGGTGTCAACACTGAAGCTTTCTTT
many | TRBJ1-1 | - | TRBV6-1 | CASSDRFSPGNTEAFF | TGTGCCAGCAGTGATCGGTTTAGTCCGGGGAACACTGAAGCTTTCTTT
once | TRBJ2-7 | - | TRBV6-1 | CASSGLGAYEQYF | TGTGCCAGCAGTGGTTTAGGCGCCTACGAGCAGTACTTC
few | TRBJ2-2 | - | TRBV7-7 | CASSLAMNTGELFF | TGTGCTAGCAGCTTAGCGATGAACACCGGGGAGCTGTTTTTT
few | TRBJ2-2 | - | TRBV12-3/TRBV12-4 | CASSRGPNTGELFF | TGTGCCAGCAGCCGAGGACCGAACACCGGGGAGCTGTTTTTT
many | TRBJ2-7 | - | TRBV5-1 | CASSPRTEIGEQYF | TGCGCCAGCAGCCCGCGGACCGAAATCGGCGAGCAGTACTTC
many | TRBJ1-5 | - | TRBV6-1 | CASSEGNQPQHF | TGTGCCAGTTCTGAGGGTAATCAGCCCCAGCATTTT
- | TRBJ1-3 | - | TRBV6-5 | CASSYGTGVTGNTIYF | TGTGCCAGCAGTTATGGTACCGGTGTTACTGGAAACACCATATATTTT
- | TRBJ1-5 | - | TRBV10-2 | CASGISDTQHF | TGCGCCAGCGGAATCAGTGATACCCAGCATTTT
many | TRBJ2-3 | - | TRBV7-2 | CASSRGASGTDTQYF | TGTGCCAGCAGCAGAGGGGCTAGCGGCACAGATACGCAGTATTTT
- | TRBJ1-2 | - | TRBV6-9 | CASSYFGGYNGYTF | TGTGCCAGCAGTTATTTCGGGGGGTATAATGGCTACACCTTC
few | TRBJ1-1 | - | TRBV28 | CASSPSGGGSMNTEAFF | TGTGCCAGCAGTCCCAGTGGGGGAGGGTCCATGAACACTGAAGCTTTCTTT